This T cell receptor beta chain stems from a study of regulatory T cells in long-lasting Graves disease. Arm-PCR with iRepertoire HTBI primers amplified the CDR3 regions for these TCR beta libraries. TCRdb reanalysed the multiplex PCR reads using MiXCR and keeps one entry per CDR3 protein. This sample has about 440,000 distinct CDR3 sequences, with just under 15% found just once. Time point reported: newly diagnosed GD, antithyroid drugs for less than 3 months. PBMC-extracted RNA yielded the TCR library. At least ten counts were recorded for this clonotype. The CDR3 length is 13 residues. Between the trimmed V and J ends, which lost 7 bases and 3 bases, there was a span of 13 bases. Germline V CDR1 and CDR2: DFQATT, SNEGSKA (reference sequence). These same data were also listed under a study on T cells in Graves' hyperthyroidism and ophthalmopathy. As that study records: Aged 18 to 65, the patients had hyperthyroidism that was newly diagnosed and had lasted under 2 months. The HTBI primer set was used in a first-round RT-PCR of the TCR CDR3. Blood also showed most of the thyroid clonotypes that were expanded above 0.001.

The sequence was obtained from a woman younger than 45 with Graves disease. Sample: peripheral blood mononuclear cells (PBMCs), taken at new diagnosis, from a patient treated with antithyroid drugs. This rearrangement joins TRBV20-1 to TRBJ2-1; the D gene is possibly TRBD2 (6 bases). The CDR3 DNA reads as TGCAGTGGTGGTAGCGGCGACTACAATGAGCAGTTCTTC. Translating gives CSGGSGDYNEQFF.